Listed here are 25 T cell receptor beta chains from one sample, sequenced in a study of CD8 T cells in ankylosing spondylitis. Study-level points and caveats: Within ankylosing spondylitis blood, a TCR beta motif made up of seven to nine highly homologous variants appeared to be characteristic.

Antigens of these TCRs are unknown. TCRdb independently ran MiXCR on the 5' RACE reads; one entry per CDR3 protein. The repertoire holds about 540,000 distinct CDR3 sequences, with roughly 13% as singletons. Sequenced material: blood, either unsorted or a sorted T cell fraction (not recorded which). The receptor set was obtained from a male donor with ankylosing spondylitis.

The V gene is TRBV5-1, the J gene TRBJ1-1; 7 bases match TRBD1. CDR1 and CDR2 (germline): SGHRS, YFSETQ. After removal of 3 bases from V and 1 base from J, the junction contained 6 bases not matched to a gene. The CDR3 has 15 amino acids. The CDR3 coding sequence is TGCGCCAGCAGCTCAAGTAGACAGGGGAACACTGAAGCTTTCTTT. It translates to CASSSSRQGNTEAFF.

This clonotype was seen only a few times. The CDR3 here is CASSSTGMSQHF. The DNA for the CDR3 is TGTGCCAGCAGTTCCACAGGGATGTCCCAGCATTTT. The chain recombines TRBV12-3 or TRBV12-4 with TRBJ1-5, with a tentative D call TRBD1 (6 bases). This CDR3 is 12 amino acids long. Trimming took off 4 bases at V and 11 bases at J, with 12 bases between the two ends.

This clonotype was recorded many times. The genes are TRBV9 and TRBJ2-6, with unresolved D. The CDR3 sequence is 13 residues long. In germline, CDR1 is SGDLS, CDR2 YYNGEE. With 1 base removed from V and 4 bases from J, the gap between germline ends came to 3 bases. CDR3 sequence (DNA): TGTGCCAGCAGCGTATCCGGGGCCAACGTCCTGACTTTC. Translated: CASSVSGANVLTF.

This clonotype was observed at least ten times. The chain couples TRBV5-1 to TRBJ2-6, with 9 bases fitting TRBD1. The CDR3 has 15 amino acids. V dropped 2 bases and J dropped 8; count of bases not matched to a gene: 5. The germline gives CDR1 SGHRS, CDR2 YFSETQ. In DNA form, the CDR3 reads TGCGCCAGCAGCTTACAGGGACAGGGATCCAACGTCCTGACTTTC. This translates into CASSLQGQGSNVLTF.

There are a few counts of this clonotype. This chain uses TRBV11-2 with TRBJ2-5, with 8 bases identical to TRBD2. J gave up 2 bases and V 5 bases, and 10 bases lay outside the gene matches. The CDR3 is made up of 16 amino acids. Germline CDR1 and CDR2: SGHAT and FQNNGV. CDR3 region: CASSPRLAGPQETQYF. As DNA, the CDR3 is TGTGCCAGCAGCCCCAGGTTAGCGGGACCGCAAGAGACCCAGTACTTC.

This chain joins TRBV20-1 and TRBJ1-2; 7 bases are a match to TRBD1. Trimming took 0 bases from V and 3 from J; bases not matched to a gene: 7. This CDR3 is 15 amino acids long. Germline CDR1 reads DFQATT; CDR2 reads SNEGSKA (reference sequence). CDR3 sequence: CSARDPNRGYYGYTF. The CDR3, as DNA: TGCAGTGCTAGAGATCCCAACAGGGGATACTATGGCTACACCTTC.

This clonotype has at least ten counts. The chain carries TRBV7-2 and TRBJ2-1; the D is unclear. The germline V gene encodes CDR1 SGHTA and CDR2 FQGNSA. The V end lost 4 bases, the J end lost 3 bases, and 13 bases lay between the germline ends. The CDR3 extends over 15 amino acids. The chain's CDR3 is CASSSPVAYYNEQFF. Written as DNA, the CDR3 is TGTGCCAGCAGCTCTCCGGTCGCGTACTACAATGAGCAGTTCTTC.

This clonotype appeared a single time. The rearrangement links TRBV10-3 to TRBJ1-2, with D possibly TRBD1 on 5 matching bases. Germline-derived CDR1 and CDR2 are ENHRY and SYGVKD. The germline V and J ends were trimmed by 8 bases and 2 bases, with 12 bases remaining between them. This CDR3 contains 13 residues. The CDR3 sequence: CAIQGDKNYGYTF. The CDR3, as DNA: TGTGCCATCCAGGGTGACAAGAACTATGGCTACACCTTC.

The chain is built from TRBV24-1 and TRBJ2-3; D is perhaps TRBD2 (7 bases). The CDR3 is 17 residues long. V was pared by 4 bases and J by 0 bases, with 16 bases between. The germline V gene has CDR1 KGHDR and CDR2 SFDVKD. The DNA of the CDR3 is TGTGCCACCAGTGAGATGGACGGGGGGCCTAGCACAGATACGCAGTATTTT. This translates into CATSEMDGGPSTDTQYF.

This clonotype appeared a few times. V is TRBV5-6 and J is TRBJ2-7, with D uncertain. Per germline, CDR1 SGHDT and CDR2 YYEEEE. CDR3 length: 15 amino acids. V was trimmed by 1 base and J by 3 bases, leaving 14 bases between them. The CDR3 protein is CASSLRVALNYEQYF. CDR3 nucleotide sequence: TGTGCCAGCAGCTTGCGGGTAGCCCTGAACTACGAGCAGTACTTC.

This clonotype showed up many times. The chain carries TRBV5-1 and TRBJ2-2; D is uncertain. Germline CDR1 is SGHRS and CDR2 is YFSETQ. V lost 2 bases and J 3 bases, leaving 5 bases between the germline ends. The CDR3 length is 13 residues. CDR3 residues: CASSLRDTGELFF. The CDR3, as DNA: TGCGCCAGCAGCTTACGGGACACCGGGGAGCTGTTTTTT. The complete variable domain, with remaining parts taken from reference TRBV5-1 and TRBJ2-2, reads KAGVTQTPRYLIKTRGQQVTLSCSPISGHRSVSWYQQTPGQGLQFLFEYFSETQRNKGNFPGRFSGRQFSNSRSEMNVSTLELGDSALYLCASSLRDTGELFFGEGSRLTVL.

Ten or more counts support this clonotype. The CDR3, as DNA: TGTGCCAGCAGCTTAGGGACTACCCTTACCTCCTACGAGCAGTACTTC. Protein: CASSLGTTLTSYEQYF. The chain carries TRBV7-9 and TRBJ2-7; perhaps TRBD2 as D (6 bases). Trimming cost V 1 base and J 0 bases, with 13 bases left between them. The germline gives CDR1 SEHNR, CDR2 FQNEAQ (reference sequence). This CDR3 has 16 residues.

This clonotype was found a few times. The chain recombines TRBV7-8 with TRBJ1-1; D might be TRBD1 (6 bases). Germline CDR1 reads SGHVS; CDR2 reads FQNEAQ. The V end lost 5 bases, the J end lost 3 bases, and 16 bases lay between the germline ends. CDR3 length: 15 amino acids. The CDR3 DNA follows: TGTGCCAGCAGCCCGGGGACACGGACGTACACTGAAGCTTTCTTT. Translation gives CASSPGTRTYTEAFF.

This clonotype has ten or more counts. The rearrangement uses TRBV3-1 and TRBJ1-1; D not resolved. The CDR3 sequence is 13 residues long. The germline V and J ends were trimmed by 4 bases and 0 bases, with 6 bases remaining between them. Germline assignment: CDR1 LGHDT and CDR2 YNNKEL (reference sequence). CDR3: CASSLRMNTEAFF. The CDR3 DNA sequence: TGTGCCAGCAGCCTAAGAATGAACACTGAAGCTTTCTTT.

This clonotype was recorded many times. V is TRBV12-3 or TRBV12-4 and J is TRBJ2-1; the match to TRBD2 covers 7 bases. The V and J ends lost 3 bases and 14 bases, in that order; junction bases with no gene match: 10. There are 13 residues in the CDR3. The CDR3 bases are TGTGCCAGCAGTTTGGTGGGGGAGGGCCACGAGTTCTTC. Translation gives CASSLVGEGHEFF.

The CDR3 coding sequence is TGCAGTGCCACGGGACTAGCGCAAGATACGCAGTATTTT. This sequence encodes CSATGLAQDTQYF. The J gene is TRBJ2-3, the V gene TRBV20-1; 10 nucleotides line up with TRBD2. J lost 5 bases, V lost 6 bases, and 5 bases had no gene match. The CDR3 runs 13 residues. Per germline, CDR1 DFQATT and CDR2 SNEGSKA (reference sequence).

A few counts support this clonotype. The chain links TRBV7-9 to TRBJ1-2, with TRBD1 matching over 10 bases. This CDR3 contains 14 residues. Trimming at V came to 5 bases and at J to 7 bases, leaving 7 bases not matched to a gene. Germline V gene lookup returns CDR1 SEHNR and CDR2 FQNEAQ (reference sequence). CDR3 nucleotide sequence: TGTGCCAGCAGCCTCCGGGACAGGGGTTCTGGCTACACCTTC. Protein sequence: CASSLRDRGSGYTF.

This clonotype showed up just a few times. This chain joins TRBV10-3 and TRBJ2-1, with D possibly being TRBD1 (5 bases). Germline CDR1 is ENHRY and CDR2 is SYGVKD. Trimming removed 0 bases from V and 10 bases from J, with 10 bases in between. This CDR3 has 13 amino acids. The CDR3 DNA reads TGTGCCATCAGTGAGTCCAAAGCAGGGGAGCAGTTCTTC. This codes for CAISESKAGEQFF.

This clonotype was detected a few times. This chain connects TRBV6-4 to TRBJ2-3; D might be TRBD2 (5 bases). Germline CDR1 and CDR2: MRHNA and SNTAGT. The CDR3 loop spans 14 amino acids. V lost 5 bases and J 5 bases, leaving 14 bases between the germline ends. The CDR3 protein is CASSITTGVDTQYF. In DNA, the CDR3 is TGTGCCAGCAGTATTACCACCGGGGTAGATACGCAGTATTTT.

The rearrangement joins TRBV5-5 to TRBJ2-1; 8 bases are a match to TRBD2. V shed 4 bases and J 1 base; nucleotides not matched to a gene: 7. This CDR3 contains 16 residues. Germline CDR1 SGHKS, CDR2 YYEKEE (reference sequence). The chain's CDR3 is CASSPGGFPSYNEQFF. CDR3 bases: TGTGCCAGCAGCCCGGGGGGGTTCCCGTCCTACAATGAGCAGTTCTTC.

The chain combines TRBV12-5 with TRBJ1-3, with D possibly TRBD1 on 6 matching bases. Germline V gene sequence: CDR1 LGHNT, CDR2 FRNRAP. V was trimmed by 9 bases and J by 0 bases, leaving 9 bases between them. The CDR3 spans 13 residues. The CDR3 bases are TGTGCTAGAAGCAGGGGCTCTGGAAACACCATATATTTT. Protein sequence: CARSRGSGNTIYF.

Ten or more counts support this clonotype. V usage is TRBV7-2 and J usage is TRBJ1-1; D is possibly TRBD1 (6 bases). Germline CDR1 reads SGHTA; CDR2 reads FQGNSA. Trimming removed 1 base from V and 8 bases from J, with 20 bases in between. This CDR3 region has 16 residues. CDR3 residues: CASSLGGGREGSEAFF. The CDR3 bases are TGTGCCAGCAGCTTAGGGGGGGGGCGCGAGGGTTCCGAAGCTTTCTTT.

This clonotype was recorded a few times. This chain joins TRBV12-3 or TRBV12-4 and TRBJ1-4; TRBD1 is a possible D gene (5 bases). Trimming cost V 6 bases and J 6 bases, with 17 bases left between them. The CDR3 is 15 amino acids. The CDR3 here is CASSRRAAGDEKLFF. The CDR3 bases are TGTGCCAGCAGCCGACGGGCCGCGGGGGATGAAAAACTGTTTTTT.

The chain couples TRBV20-1 to TRBJ2-2; TRBD2 agrees at 14 bases. CDR1 and CDR2 (germline): DFQATT, SNEGSKA (reference sequence). The junction had 9 bases not matched to a gene; V was cut back by 7 bases and J by 5 bases. The CDR3 length is 16 residues. The CDR3 sequence is CSVRGLAGENTGELFF. DNA of the CDR3: TGCAGTGTCCGGGGACTAGCGGGAGAAAATACCGGGGAGCTGTTTTTT.

The gene calls are TRBV7-2 and TRBJ1-1; D possibly corresponds to TRBD1 (6 bases). Germline V gene lookup returns CDR1 SGHTA and CDR2 FQGNSA. The CDR3 is 12 amino acids. Trimming stripped 6 bases from V and 11 bases from J, with 16 bases between. This chain's CDR3 is CASRRDTITAFF. CDR3 coding DNA: TGTGCCAGCAGGAGGGACACCATAACCGCTTTCTTT.